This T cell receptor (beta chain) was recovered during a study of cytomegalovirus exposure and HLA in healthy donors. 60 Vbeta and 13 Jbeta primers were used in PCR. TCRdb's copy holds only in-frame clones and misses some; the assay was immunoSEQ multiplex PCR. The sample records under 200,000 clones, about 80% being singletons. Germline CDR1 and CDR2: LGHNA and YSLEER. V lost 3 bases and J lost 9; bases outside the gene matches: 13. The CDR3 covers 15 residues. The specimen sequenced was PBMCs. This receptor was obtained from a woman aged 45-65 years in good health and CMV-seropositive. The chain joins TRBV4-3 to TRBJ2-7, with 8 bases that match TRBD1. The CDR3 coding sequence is TGCGCCAGCAGCCAGGGTCCGGGACAGGTCACGGGGCAGTACTTC. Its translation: CASSQGPGQVTGQYF.